The rows below give T cell receptor beta chains drawn from one sample of a study of identical twins. TCRdb reanalysed the 5' RACE reads using MiXCR and keeps one entry per CDR3 protein. This sample has hundreds of thousands of distinct CDR3 sequences, with roughly 20% found just once. The same data also contributed to another study, on T cells expressing NK-cell markers.

The specimen was PBMCs. All receptors come from a woman aged 18-29 years in good health. CDR3s include the opening cysteine and the closing phenylalanine or tryptophan. Fields, in order: CDR3 protein, CDR3 DNA, V gene, J gene, D gene, clone size. The D gene is left open where the match is weak. A clone size is listed for some rows: how often the clone was seen (once, few, many), or a class if it is expanded.

CAISSGPTSGEQYF	TGTGCCATCAGCTCAGGACCGACCTCGGGCGAGCAGTACTTC	TRBV10-3	TRBJ2-7	-	-
CSARGAGKDGNEQFF	TGCAGTGCAAGGGGGGCGGGAAAGGACGGTAATGAGCAGTTCTTC	TRBV20-1	TRBJ2-1	-	few
CATSRVDRGNFYEQYF	TGTGCCACCAGCAGAGTGGATCGGGGGAATTTCTACGAGCAGTACTTC	TRBV15	TRBJ2-7	-	few
CASSLAQSPTEAFF	TGCGCCAGCAGCTTAGCACAGAGTCCTACTGAAGCTTTCTTT	TRBV5-1	TRBJ1-1	-	few
CASSGDSPYNEQFF	TGTGCCAGCAGTGGGGACAGTCCCTACAATGAGCAGTTCTTC	TRBV12-3/TRBV12-4	TRBJ2-1	TRBD1	-
CSARGGDVEQFF	TGCAGTGCTAGAGGCGGCGACGTCGAGCAGTTCTTC	TRBV20-1	TRBJ2-1	-	-
CATMRAGGKEDEQFF	TGTGCCACCATGAGGGCGGGGGGGAAGGAGGATGAGCAGTTCTTC	TRBV15	TRBJ2-1	TRBD2	few
CSVLSANTEAFF	TGCAGCGTTCTTTCGGCGAACACTGAAGCTTTCTTT	TRBV29-1	TRBJ1-1	-	few
CATFWQNPRNHFRCQVQYF	TGTGCCACCTTCTGGCAGAACCCCCGCAACCACTTCCGCTGTCAAGTCCAGTACTTC	TRBV11-2	TRBJ2-5	-	few
CSCPKMTGNIQYF	TGCAGTTGTCCCAAAATGACGGGAAACATTCAGTACTTC	TRBV20-1	TRBJ2-4	-	few
CASSSTWYEQYF	TGTGCCAGCAGTTCCACCTGGTACGAGCAGTACTTC	TRBV12-3/TRBV12-4	TRBJ2-7	-	few
CSVERHRKDTQYF	TGCAGCGTTGAACGTCACAGGAAAGATACGCAGTATTTT	TRBV29-1	TRBJ2-3	-	few
CASSLVIGGAGNEQFF	TGTGCCAGCAGCTTGGTTATCGGGGGGGCGGGCAATGAGCAGTTCTTC	TRBV5-4	TRBJ2-1	TRBD2	-
CASSLGDRGVIDEQFF	TGCGCCAGCAGCCTAGGGGACAGGGGGGTGATCGATGAGCAGTTCTTC	TRBV5-1	TRBJ2-1	TRBD1	few
CASRRTGTNTGELFF	TGTGCCAGCAGGCGAACCGGGACTAATACCGGGGAGCTGTTTTTT	TRBV6-1	TRBJ2-2	TRBD2	-
CASRASGGLQETQYF	TGTGCCAGCAGGGCTAGCGGGGGACTTCAGGAGACCCAGTACTTC	TRBV9	TRBJ2-5	TRBD2	-
CASSTPQGLSTEAFF	TGTGCCAGCAGTACCCCACAGGGTCTGAGCACTGAAGCTTTCTTT	TRBV6-1	TRBJ1-1	-	few
CASSQDKARRDIQYF	TGTGCCAGCAGCCAAGATAAGGCTAGAAGGGACATTCAGTACTTC	TRBV3-1	TRBJ2-4	-	-
CASSQDLQRTGELFF	TGCGCCAGCAGCCAAGATTTACAGAGGACCGGGGAGCTGTTTTTT	TRBV4-3	TRBJ2-2	-	few
CASSPMWGGRYNEQFF	TGTGCCAGCAGCCCCATGTGGGGGGGAAGATACAATGAGCAGTTCTTC	TRBV7-9	TRBJ2-1	TRBD2	-
CASTQGGARAFF	TGTGCCAGCACCCAAGGGGGGGCGAGAGCTTTCTTT	TRBV6-6	TRBJ1-1	-	few
CATQGSDTQYF	TGTGCCACCCAGGGCTCCGATACGCAGTATTTT	TRBV5-5	TRBJ2-3	-	few
CASSFLRGPADEQFF	TGTGCCAGCAGCTTCCTGAGGGGGCCGGCGGATGAGCAGTTCTTC	TRBV5-5	TRBJ2-1	TRBD1	once
CASSDLGGYEQYF	TGTGCCAGCAGCGACCTGGGCGGCTACGAGCAGTACTTC	TRBV12-3/TRBV12-4	TRBJ2-7	-	-
CASKARETQYF	TGTGCCAGCAAAGCGAGGGAGACCCAGTACTTC	TRBV6-6	TRBJ2-5	-	-
CAGAQGARTDTQYF	TGCGCCGGCGCCCAGGGGGCGAGGACAGATACGCAGTATTTT	TRBV5-1	TRBJ2-3	TRBD1	few
CASRLRGREQFF	TGTGCCAGCAGATTACGGGGGCGGGAGCAGTTCTTC	TRBV12-3/TRBV12-4	TRBJ2-1	-	-
CASRGFGTQYF	TGTGCCAGCAGGGGGTTTGGGACCCAGTACTTC	TRBV28	TRBJ2-5	-	-
CSASRGLAGGSIF	TGCAGTGCTAGCCGGGGACTAGCGGGAGGGTCCATCTTC	TRBV20-1	TRBJ2-7	TRBD2	-
CSARDPGAGGPGGYEQYF	TGCAGTGCTAGAGATCCCGGTGCGGGAGGGCCCGGAGGATACGAGCAGTACTTC	TRBV20-1	TRBJ2-7	TRBD2	-
CASGAGSSYNEQFF	TGTGCCAGCGGGGCCGGGAGCTCCTACAATGAGCAGTTCTTC	TRBV6-2/TRBV6-3	TRBJ2-1	-	few
CASRIQRGSSYNEQFF	TGTGCCAGCAGGATCCAGCGGGGTAGCTCCTACAATGAGCAGTTCTTC	TRBV6-1	TRBJ2-1	TRBD2	many
CASSSQPSSGNEQFF	TGTGCCAGCAGCTCCCAGCCATCTAGCGGCAATGAGCAGTTCTTC	TRBV11-2	TRBJ2-1	TRBD2	-
CAWSVAPAGVYNEQFF	TGTGCCTGGAGTGTAGCTCCAGCGGGAGTTTACAATGAGCAGTTCTTC	TRBV30	TRBJ2-1	TRBD2	few
CASSFGGTNYGYTF	TGTGCCAGCAGTTTTGGGGGGACTAACTATGGCTACACCTTC	TRBV12-3/TRBV12-4	TRBJ1-2	-	few
CSVVTGATDTQYF	TGCAGCGTTGTGACAGGGGCCACAGATACGCAGTATTTT	TRBV29-1	TRBJ2-3	TRBD1	few
CASSRQAEGAPLHF	TGTGCCAGCAGTCGCCAAGCGGAAGGGGCACCCCTCCACTTT	TRBV6-5	TRBJ1-6	-	many
CASSFKREETQYF	TGCGCCAGCAGCTTTAAGCGGGAAGAGACCCAGTACTTC	TRBV5-1	TRBJ2-5	-	-
CASIGGREVNEQFF	TGCGCCAGCATTGGCGGCAGGGAAGTCAATGAGCAGTTCTTC	TRBV5-1	TRBJ2-1	-	-
CSVARDRSYYEQYF	TGCAGCGTCGCCCGGGACAGGAGTTATTACGAGCAGTACTTC	TRBV29-1	TRBJ2-7	TRBD1	-
CASSYGGVGSPLHF	TGTGCCAGCAGTTACGGGGGAGTCGGTTCACCCCTCCACTTT	TRBV6-5	TRBJ1-6	-	few
CSVEIGGFNEQFF	TGCAGCGTTGAGATAGGGGGGTTCAATGAGCAGTTCTTC	TRBV29-1	TRBJ2-1	-	few
CASSLYGVNEKLFF	TGTGCCAGCAGCTTATACGGGGTTAATGAAAAACTGTTTTTT	TRBV7-2	TRBJ1-4	-	few
CATSRVGLAGVRQFF	TGTGCCACCAGCAGAGTGGGACTAGCGGGAGTAAGGCAGTTCTTC	TRBV15	TRBJ2-1	TRBD2	-
CASSSPTGRGGVTEAFF	TGTGCCAGCAGCTCGCCCACAGGGAGAGGAGGGGTCACTGAAGCTTTCTTT	TRBV5-4	TRBJ1-1	-	-
CASSYSTGVYGYGYTF	TGTGCCAGCAGCTATTCGACAGGGGTTTATGGCTATGGCTACACCTTC	TRBV12-3/TRBV12-4	TRBJ1-2	TRBD1	-
CATTSGGNWETQYF	TGTGCCACTACTAGCGGGGGGAACTGGGAGACCCAGTACTTC	TRBV6-1	TRBJ2-5	TRBD2	-
CASSFRLAGPTKRSNEQFF	TGTGCCAGCAGTTTCAGACTAGCGGGACCCACAAAGAGGTCCAATGAGCAGTTCTTC	TRBV12-3/TRBV12-4	TRBJ2-1	TRBD2	-
CASSVSGGVDEQFF	TGTGCCAGCAGCGTAAGCGGGGGGGTCGATGAGCAGTTCTTC	TRBV9	TRBJ2-1	TRBD2	-
CASSRDRAKNIQYF	TGTGCCAGCAGCCGCGACCGAGCCAAAAACATTCAGTACTTC	TRBV7-2	TRBJ2-4	-	few
CATSPSRYLNEQFF	TGTGCCACCAGCCCAAGCCGATACCTCAATGAGCAGTTCTTC	TRBV15	TRBJ2-1	-	few
CASRDRDGDYGYTF	TGCGCCAGCAGAGACAGGGATGGGGACTATGGCTACACCTTC	TRBV5-1	TRBJ1-2	TRBD1	many